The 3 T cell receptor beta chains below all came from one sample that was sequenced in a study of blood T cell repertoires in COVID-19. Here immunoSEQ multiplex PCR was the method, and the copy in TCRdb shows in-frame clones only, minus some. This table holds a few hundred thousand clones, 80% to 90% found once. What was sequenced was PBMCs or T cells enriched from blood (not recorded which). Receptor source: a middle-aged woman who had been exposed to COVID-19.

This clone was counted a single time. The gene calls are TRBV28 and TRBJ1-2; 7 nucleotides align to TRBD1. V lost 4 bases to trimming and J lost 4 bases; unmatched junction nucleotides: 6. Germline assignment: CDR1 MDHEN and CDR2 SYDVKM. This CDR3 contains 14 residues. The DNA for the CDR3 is TGTGCCAGCAGTTCCCCAGGACAGGTCTATGGCTACACCTTC. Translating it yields CASSSPGQVYGYTF.

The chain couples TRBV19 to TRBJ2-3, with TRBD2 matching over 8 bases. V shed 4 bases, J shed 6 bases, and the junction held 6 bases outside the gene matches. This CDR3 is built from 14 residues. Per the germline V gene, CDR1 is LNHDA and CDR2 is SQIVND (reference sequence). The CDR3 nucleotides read TGTGCCAGTAGTAGAAGCGGGAGTATCGATACGCAGTATTTT. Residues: CASSRSGSIDTQYF. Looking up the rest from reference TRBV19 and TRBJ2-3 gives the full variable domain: DGGITQSPKYLFRKEGQNVTLSCEQNLNHDAMYWYRQDPGQGLRLIYYSQIVNDFQKGDIAEGYSVSREKKESFPLTVTSAQKNPTAFYLCASSRSGSIDTQYFGPGTRLTVL.

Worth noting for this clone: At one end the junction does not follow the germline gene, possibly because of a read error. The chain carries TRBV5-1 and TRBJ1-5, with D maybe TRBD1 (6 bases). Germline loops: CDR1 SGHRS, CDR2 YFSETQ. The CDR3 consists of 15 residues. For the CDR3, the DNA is TGTGCCAGCAGCCCCGGGGACAATAGCAATCAGCCCCAGCATTTT. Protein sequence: CASSPGDNSNQPQHF.